The rows below give T cell receptor beta chains drawn from one sample of a study of long-term antiretroviral therapy in people with HIV. Data came from immunoSEQ multiplex PCR; TCRdb stores just in-frame clones and leaves some out. Of tens of thousands of clones listed, 76% are singletons. The sample consisted of unsorted PBMCs, taken 1.1 years before starting antiretroviral therapy. These receptors were collected from a woman in her thirties or forties with HIV. The CDR3 runs from the conserved cysteine through the conserved F or W. D genes are given only for firm matches. Clone size is not always given. Where it is, it says once, few, many or a class for expanded clones.

>TRBV18|NA|TRBJ2-3|NA
CASSPRAGFSTDTQYF
TGTGCCAGCTCACCACGAGCAGGGTTTTCGACAGATACGCAGTATTTT
>TRBV10-3|NA|TRBJ2-7|NA
CATSGTELYEQYF
TGTGCCACCTCTGGGACGGAACTATACGAGCAGTACTTC
>TRBV9|medium-sized|TRBJ1-3|NA
CASSAHVLTGRTGNTIYF
TGTGCCAGCAGCGCTCACGTTTTAACAGGGCGGACTGGAAACACCATATATTTT
>TRBV5-4|NA|TRBJ1-2|NA
CASSLGRAGGYTF
TGTGCCAGCAGCTTGGGACGGGCGGGAGGCTACACCTTC
>TRBV4-2|NA|TRBJ1-5|NA
CASSQDRAGVNQPQHF
TGTGCCAGCAGCCAAGATCGGGCAGGGGTCAATCAGCCCCAGCATTTT
>TRBV5-5|NA|TRBJ2-7|NA
CASSLAPQNDYEQYF
TGTGCCAGCAGCTTAGCCCCGCAGAACGACTACGAGCAGTACTTC
>TRBV9|few|TRBJ2-3|NA
CASSVDPTDTQYF
TGTGCCAGCAGCGTAGACCCAACGGATACGCAGTATTTT
>TRBV2|few|TRBJ1-2|NA
CASMLSYYGYTF
TGTGCCAGCATGCTGAGCTACTATGGCTACACCTTC
>TRBV10-1|NA|TRBJ1-5|NA
CASSESGLQPQHF
TGCGCCAGCAGTGAGTCTGGGCTCCAGCCCCAGCATTTT
>TRBV7-9|large|TRBJ2-3|NA
CASSHPLTDTQYF
TGTGCCAGCAGCCACCCCTTAACAGATACGCAGTATTTT
>TRBV5-4|NA|TRBJ1-2|NA
CASSLVRPDGDGYTF
TGTGCCAGCAGCTTGGTACGCCCAGACGGGGATGGCTACACCTTC
>TRBV6-5|NA|TRBJ1-4|NA
CASSLRDSDEKLFF
TGTGCCAGCAGCCTCCGTGATTCGGATGAAAAACTGTTTTTT
>TRBV7-9|few|TRBJ1-2|NA
CASSQPLFYGYTF
TGTGCCAGCAGCCAACCCCTTTTCTATGGCTACACCTTC
>TRBV14|NA|TRBJ2-7|TRBD2
CASSQPGTSGLYEQYF
TGTGCCAGCAGCCAGCCCGGGACTAGCGGCCTATACGAGCAGTACTTC
>TRBV7-2|NA|TRBJ1-4|NA
CASSLSGLLNEKLFF
TGTGCCAGCAGCCTGAGCGGGTTGTTGAATGAAAAACTGTTTTTT
>TRBV25-1|NA|TRBJ2-1|NA
CASSGPGGRYNEQFF
TGTGCCAGCAGTGGACCGGGGGGCCGATACAATGAGCAGTTCTTC
>TRBV5-6|once|TRBJ1-5|TRBD1
CASSFLTGDNQPQHF
TGTGCCAGCAGCTTTTTAACAGGGGATAATCAGCCCCAGCATTTT
>TRBV5-6|NA|TRBJ1-5|TRBD1
CASSRDRAEPQHF
TGTGCCAGCAGCCGGGACAGGGCAGAGCCCCAGCATTTT
>TRBV10-1|NA|TRBJ2-3|NA
CASSELNGIWSTDTQYF
TGCGCCAGCAGTGAGTTAAATGGGATTTGGTCCACAGATACGCAGTATTTT
>TRBV19|NA|TRBJ1-2|NA
CASSSQTGPNYGYTF
TGTGCCAGTAGTTCCCAGACAGGTCCTAACTATGGCTACACCTTC
>TRBV30|NA|TRBJ1-1|NA
CAWSRPNTEAFF
TGTGCCTGGAGTAGGCCCAACACTGAAGCTTTCTTT
>TRBV7-9|few|TRBJ1-2|NA
CASSLRPQGISGSDGYTF
TGTGCCAGCAGCCTACGTCCCCAGGGGATTAGCGGATCGGATGGCTACACCTTC
>TRBV5-1|NA|TRBJ2-1|NA
CASSFGDRGNMDEQFF
TGCGCCAGCAGCTTCGGCGACAGAGGTAATATGGATGAGCAGTTCTTC
>TRBV25-1|NA|TRBJ1-1|NA
CASRRSGTPQAFF
TGTGCCAGCAGGAGATCAGGTACCCCCCAAGCTTTCTTT
>TRBV5-6|NA|TRBJ1-1|NA
CASSAIRHTNTEAFF
TGTGCCAGCAGCGCCATAAGACACACCAACACTGAAGCTTTCTTT
>TRBV6-8|NA|TRBJ2-4|TRBD2
CASSYIGTSGNIQYF
TGTGCCAGCAGTTACATTGGGACTAGCGGAAACATTCAGTACTTC
>TRBV6-6|NA|TRBJ2-6|NA
CASSWGTGSGANVLTF
TGTGCCAGCAGTTGGGGTACTGGTTCTGGGGCCAACGTCCTGACTTTC
>TRBV18|NA|TRBJ2-7|TRBD1
CASSPPFDRDSYEQYF
TGTGCCAGCTCACCACCCTTTGACAGGGACTCCTACGAGCAGTACTTC
>TRBV7-8|NA|TRBJ2-3|TRBD2
CASSFVIGGAGDTQYF
TGTGCCAGCAGCTTCGTTATCGGGGGGGCCGGAGATACGCAGTATTTT
>TRBV5-6|NA|TRBJ2-5|NA
CASSLGRSHQETQYF
TGTGCCAGCAGCTTGGGTCGGTCACACCAAGAGACCCAGTACTTC
>TRBV14|once|TRBJ1-1|NA
CASSPRLRAEAFF
TGTGCCAGCAGTCCACGGCTGAGAGCTGAAGCTTTCTTT
>TRBV5-1|NA|TRBJ1-1|TRBD1
CASSTTGTANTEAFF
TGCGCCAGCAGCACAACCGGGACAGCGAACACTGAAGCTTTCTTT
>TRBV7-9|NA|TRBJ2-1|NA
CASSNTRELLLGGQFF
TGTGCCAGCAGCAACACCAGGGAACTCCTCCTTGGGGGGCAGTTCTTC
>TRBV19|NA|TRBJ2-6|NA
CASSINPRTAGANVLTF
TGTGCCAGTAGTATAAACCCTCGTACTGCTGGGGCCAACGTCCTGACTTTC
>TRBV6-5|NA|TRBJ1-5|TRBD1
CASSYSTTGDQPQHF
TGTGCCAGCAGTTACTCCACGACAGGGGATCAGCCCCAGCATTTT
>TRBV5-1|NA|TRBJ1-2|NA
CASSLGADGYTF
TGCGCCAGCAGCTTGGGAGCGGATGGCTACACCTTC
>TRBV5-1|NA|TRBJ2-1|NA
CASSRGPPGSEQFF
TGCGCCAGCAGCAGGGGCCCACCAGGGAGTGAGCAGTTCTTC
>TRBV10-3|once|TRBJ1-4|NA
CAISAEKPNEKLFF
TGTGCCATCAGTGCGGAGAAACCAAATGAAAAACTGTTTTTT
>TRBV9|NA|TRBJ2-2|NA
CASSVVGAGGELFF
TGTGCCAGCAGCGTAGTGGGAGCGGGCGGGGAGCTGTTTTTT
>TRBV5-6|NA|TRBJ2-2|NA
CASSLMLGGTGELFF
TGTGCCAGCAGCTTGATGTTAGGTGGTACCGGGGAGCTGTTTTTT
>TRBV27|NA|TRBJ1-2|NA
CASSLNGLYGYTF
TGTGCCAGCAGTTTAAACGGACTCTATGGCTACACCTTC
>TRBV7-2|NA|TRBJ2-3|TRBD2
CASSPRLAGSTDTQYF
TGTGCCAGCAGCCCCAGACTAGCGGGAAGCACAGATACGCAGTATTTT
>TRBV19|few|TRBJ2-1|NA
CASSKPGYNEQFF
TGTGCCAGTAGTAAGCCAGGGTACAATGAGCAGTTCTTC
>TRBV6-6|NA|TRBJ2-4|TRBD2
CASSYSGGADIQYF
TGTGCCAGCAGTTACTCGGGAGGGGCGGACATTCAGTACTTC
>TRBV19|few|TRBJ2-1|NA
CASSIATGNEQFF
TGTGCCAGTAGTATAGCCACCGGGAATGAGCAGTTCTTC
>TRBV6-5|NA|TRBJ2-1|TRBD1
CASRGQSSYNEQFF
TGTGCCAGCAGGGGACAGAGCTCCTACAATGAGCAGTTCTTC
>TRBV7-2|NA|TRBJ2-1|TRBD2
CASSLTSGVLNEQFF
TGTGCCAGCAGCTTGACTAGCGGGGTACTCAATGAGCAGTTCTTC
>TRBV5-4|NA|TRBJ2-2|NA
CASSFHENTGELFF
TGTGCCAGCAGCTTTCACGAGAACACCGGGGAGCTGTTTTTT
>TRBV5-4|NA|TRBJ1-2|TRBD1
CASNIQGAHGYTF
TGTGCCAGCAACATTCAGGGGGCCCATGGCTACACCTTC
>TRBV27|NA|TRBJ1-1|NA
CASSPAGVVTEAFF
TGTGCCAGCAGTCCCGCCGGGGTGGTGACTGAAGCTTTCTTT